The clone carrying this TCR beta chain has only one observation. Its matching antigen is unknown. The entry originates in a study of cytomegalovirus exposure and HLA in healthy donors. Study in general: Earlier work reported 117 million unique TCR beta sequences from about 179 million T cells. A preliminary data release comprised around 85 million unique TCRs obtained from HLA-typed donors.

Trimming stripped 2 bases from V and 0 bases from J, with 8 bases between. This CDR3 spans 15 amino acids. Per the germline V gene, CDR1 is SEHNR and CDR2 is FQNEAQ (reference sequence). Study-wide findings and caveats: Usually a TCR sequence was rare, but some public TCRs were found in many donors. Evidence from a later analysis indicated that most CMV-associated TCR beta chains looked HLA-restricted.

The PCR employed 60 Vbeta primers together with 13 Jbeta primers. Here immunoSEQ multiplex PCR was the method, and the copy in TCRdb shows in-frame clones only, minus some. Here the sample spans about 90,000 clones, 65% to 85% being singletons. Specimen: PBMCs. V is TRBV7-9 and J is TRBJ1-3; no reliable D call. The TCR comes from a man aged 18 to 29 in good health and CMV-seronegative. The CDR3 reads CASSLRRGSGNTIYF. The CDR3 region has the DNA TGTGCCAGCAGCTTACGTCGGGGCTCTGGAAACACCATATATTTT.